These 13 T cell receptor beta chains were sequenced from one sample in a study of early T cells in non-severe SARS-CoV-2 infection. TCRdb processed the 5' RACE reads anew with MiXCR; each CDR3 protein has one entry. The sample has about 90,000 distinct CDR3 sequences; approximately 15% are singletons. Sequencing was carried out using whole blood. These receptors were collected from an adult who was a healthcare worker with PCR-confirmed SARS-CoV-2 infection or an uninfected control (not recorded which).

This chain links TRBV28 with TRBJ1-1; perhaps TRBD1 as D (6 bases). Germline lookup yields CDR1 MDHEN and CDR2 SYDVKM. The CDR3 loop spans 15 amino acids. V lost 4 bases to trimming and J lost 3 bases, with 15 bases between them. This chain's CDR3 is CASSSGGHGYTEAFF. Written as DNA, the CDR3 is TGTGCCAGCAGTTCGGGGGGGCACGGGTACACTGAAGCTTTCTTT.

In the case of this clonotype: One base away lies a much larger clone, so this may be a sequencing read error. DNA for the CDR3: TGCAGCGTCCAGGAGAACTCTGAAGCTTTCTTT. Translating gives CSVQENSEAFF. The genes are TRBV29-1 and TRBJ1-1, with D unresolved. Germline CDR1 is SQVTM and CDR2 is ANQGSEA. This CDR3 spans 11 amino acids.

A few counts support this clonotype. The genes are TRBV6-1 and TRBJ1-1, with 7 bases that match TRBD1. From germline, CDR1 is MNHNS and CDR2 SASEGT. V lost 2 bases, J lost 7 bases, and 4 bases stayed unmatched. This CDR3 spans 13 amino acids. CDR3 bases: TGTGCCAGCAGTGAAAGGGACAGCCGTGAAGCTTTCTTT. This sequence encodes CASSERDSREAFF.

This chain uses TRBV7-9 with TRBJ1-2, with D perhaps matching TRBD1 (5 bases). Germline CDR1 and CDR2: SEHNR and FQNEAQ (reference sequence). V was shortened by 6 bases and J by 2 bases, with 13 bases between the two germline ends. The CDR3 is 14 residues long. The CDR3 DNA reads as TGTGCCAGCAGGGAATCAGGGAAGAACTATGGCTACACCTTC. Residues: CASRESGKNYGYTF.

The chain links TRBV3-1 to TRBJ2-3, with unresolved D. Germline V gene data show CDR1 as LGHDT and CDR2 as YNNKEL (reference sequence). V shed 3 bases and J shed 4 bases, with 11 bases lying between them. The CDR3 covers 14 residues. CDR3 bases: TGTGCCAGCAGCCAGGGTCCGGCTTCAGATACGCAGTATTTT. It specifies CASSQGPASDTQYF.

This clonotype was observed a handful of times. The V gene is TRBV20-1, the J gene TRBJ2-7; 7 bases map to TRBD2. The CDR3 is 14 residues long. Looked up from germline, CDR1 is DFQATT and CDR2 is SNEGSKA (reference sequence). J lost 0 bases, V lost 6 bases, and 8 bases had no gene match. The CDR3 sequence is CSASTGTTSYEQYF. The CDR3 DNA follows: TGCAGTGCCAGTACCGGGACTACCTCCTACGAGCAGTACTTC.

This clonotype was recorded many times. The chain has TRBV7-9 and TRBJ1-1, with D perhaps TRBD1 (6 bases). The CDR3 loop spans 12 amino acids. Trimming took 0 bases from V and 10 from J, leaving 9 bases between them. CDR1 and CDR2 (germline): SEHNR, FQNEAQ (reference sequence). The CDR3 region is CASSLAEGGAFF. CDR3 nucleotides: TGTGCCAGCAGCTTAGCGGAAGGGGGAGCTTTCTTT.

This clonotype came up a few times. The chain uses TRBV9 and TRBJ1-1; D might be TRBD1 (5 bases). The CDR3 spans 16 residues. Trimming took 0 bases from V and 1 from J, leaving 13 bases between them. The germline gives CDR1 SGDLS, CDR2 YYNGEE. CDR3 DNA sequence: TGTGCCAGCAGCGTAGGCGTGGGACGGGGGAACACTGAAGCTTTCTTT. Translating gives CASSVGVGRGNTEAFF.

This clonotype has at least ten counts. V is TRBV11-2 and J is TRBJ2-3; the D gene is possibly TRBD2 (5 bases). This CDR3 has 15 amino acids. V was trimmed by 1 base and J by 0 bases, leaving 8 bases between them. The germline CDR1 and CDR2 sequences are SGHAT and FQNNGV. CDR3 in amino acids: CASSLGTASTDTQYF. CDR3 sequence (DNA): TGTGCCAGCAGCTTAGGGACTGCTAGCACAGATACGCAGTATTTT.

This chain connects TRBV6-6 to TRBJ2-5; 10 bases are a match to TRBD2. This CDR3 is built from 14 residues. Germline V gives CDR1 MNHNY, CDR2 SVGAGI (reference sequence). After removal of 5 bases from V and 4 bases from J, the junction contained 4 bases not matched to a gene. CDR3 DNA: TGTGCCAGCAGTCTAGCGGGAGTTTTAGAGACCCAGTACTTC. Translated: CASSLAGVLETQYF.

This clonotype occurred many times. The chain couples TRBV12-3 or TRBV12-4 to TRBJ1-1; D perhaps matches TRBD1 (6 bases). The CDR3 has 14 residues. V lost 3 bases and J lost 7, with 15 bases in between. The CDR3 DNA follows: TGTGCCAGCAGTTTTCAAGGGGGGCGCGGTGAAGCTTTCTTT. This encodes CASSFQGGRGEAFF.

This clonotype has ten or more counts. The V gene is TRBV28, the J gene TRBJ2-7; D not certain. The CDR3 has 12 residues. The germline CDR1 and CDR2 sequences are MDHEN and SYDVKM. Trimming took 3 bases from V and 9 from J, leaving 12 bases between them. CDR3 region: CASSFDAEGQYF. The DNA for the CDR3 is TGTGCCAGCAGTTTTGATGCTGAAGGGCAGTACTTC.

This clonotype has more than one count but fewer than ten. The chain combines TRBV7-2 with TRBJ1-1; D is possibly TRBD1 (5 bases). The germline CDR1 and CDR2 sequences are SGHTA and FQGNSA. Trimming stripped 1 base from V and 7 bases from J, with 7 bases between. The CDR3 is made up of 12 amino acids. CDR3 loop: CASSLGGSEAFF. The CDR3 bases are TGTGCCAGCAGCTTAGGGGGCAGTGAAGCTTTCTTT. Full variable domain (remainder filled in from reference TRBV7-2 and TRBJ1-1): GAGVSQSPSNKVTEKGKDVELRCDPISGHTALYWYRQSLGQGLEFLIYFQGNSAPDKSGLPSDRFSAERTGGSVSTLTIQRTQQEDSAVYLCASSLGGSEAFFGQGTRLTVV.